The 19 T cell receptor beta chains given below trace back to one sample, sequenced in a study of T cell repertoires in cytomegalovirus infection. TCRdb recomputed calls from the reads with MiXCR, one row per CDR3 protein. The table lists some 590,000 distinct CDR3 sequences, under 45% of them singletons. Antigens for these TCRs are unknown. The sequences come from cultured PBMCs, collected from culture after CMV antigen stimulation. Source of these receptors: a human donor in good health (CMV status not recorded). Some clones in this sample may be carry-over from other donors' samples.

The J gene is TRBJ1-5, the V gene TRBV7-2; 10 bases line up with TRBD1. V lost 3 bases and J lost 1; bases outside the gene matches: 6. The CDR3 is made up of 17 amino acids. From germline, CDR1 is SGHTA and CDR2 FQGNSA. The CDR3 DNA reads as TGTGCCAGCAGCTTGACAGGGGGCCTCGGGAGCAATCAGCCCCAGCATTTT. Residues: CASSLTGGLGSNQPQHF.

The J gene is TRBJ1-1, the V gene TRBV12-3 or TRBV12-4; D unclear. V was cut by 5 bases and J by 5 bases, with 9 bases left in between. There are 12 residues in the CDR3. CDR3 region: CASSLPPTEAFF. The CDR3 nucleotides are TGTGCCAGCAGTCTCCCCCCTACTGAAGCTTTCTTT.

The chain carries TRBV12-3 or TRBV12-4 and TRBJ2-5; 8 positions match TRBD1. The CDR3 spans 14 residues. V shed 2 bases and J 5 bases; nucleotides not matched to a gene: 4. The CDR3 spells CASSLQGAWETQYF. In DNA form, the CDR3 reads TGTGCCAGCAGTTTACAGGGGGCGTGGGAGACCCAGTACTTC.

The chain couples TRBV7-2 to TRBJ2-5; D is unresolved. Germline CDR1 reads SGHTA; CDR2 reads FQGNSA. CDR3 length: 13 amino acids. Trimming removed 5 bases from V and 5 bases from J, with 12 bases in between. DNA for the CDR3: TGTGCCAGCAGCGCAGTGAAGCCGGAGACCCAGTACTTC. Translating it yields CASSAVKPETQYF.

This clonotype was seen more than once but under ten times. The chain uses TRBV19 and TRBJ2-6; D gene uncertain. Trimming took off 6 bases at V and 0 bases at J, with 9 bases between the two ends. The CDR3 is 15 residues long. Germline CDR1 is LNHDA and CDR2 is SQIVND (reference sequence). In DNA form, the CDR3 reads TGTGCCAGTAGCCAGGAGAGCTCTGGGGCCAACGTCCTGACTTTC. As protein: CASSQESSGANVLTF.

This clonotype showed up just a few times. The CDR3 sequence: CASSYSGREAFF. DNA of the CDR3: TGTGCCAGCAGTTACTCAGGGCGTGAAGCTTTCTTT. J is TRBJ1-1 and V is TRBV6-5, with D unresolved. Trimming cost V 0 bases and J 7 bases, with 6 bases left between them. Germline-derived CDR1 and CDR2 are MNHEY and SVGAGI. This CDR3 is built from 12 residues.

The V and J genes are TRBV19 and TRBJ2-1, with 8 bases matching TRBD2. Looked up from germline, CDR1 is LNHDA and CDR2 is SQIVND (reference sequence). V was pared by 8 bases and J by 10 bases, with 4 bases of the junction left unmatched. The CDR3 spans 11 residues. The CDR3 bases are TGTGCCAGTTGGGGCGGGAGGGAGCAGTTCTTC. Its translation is CASWGGREQFF.

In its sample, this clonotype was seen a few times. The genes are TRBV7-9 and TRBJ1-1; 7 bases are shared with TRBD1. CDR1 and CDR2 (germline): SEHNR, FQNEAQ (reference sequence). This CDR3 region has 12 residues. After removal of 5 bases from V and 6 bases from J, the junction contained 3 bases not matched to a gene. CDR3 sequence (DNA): TGTGCCAGCAGCCAGGGGGGAGCTGAAGCTTTCTTT. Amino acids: CASSQGGAEAFF.

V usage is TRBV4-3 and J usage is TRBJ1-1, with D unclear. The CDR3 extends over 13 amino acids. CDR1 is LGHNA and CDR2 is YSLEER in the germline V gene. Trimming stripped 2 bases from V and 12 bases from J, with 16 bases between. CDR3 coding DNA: TGCGCCAGCAGCCAATACGGGCAGGCCGAGACTTTCTTT. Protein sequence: CASSQYGQAETFF.

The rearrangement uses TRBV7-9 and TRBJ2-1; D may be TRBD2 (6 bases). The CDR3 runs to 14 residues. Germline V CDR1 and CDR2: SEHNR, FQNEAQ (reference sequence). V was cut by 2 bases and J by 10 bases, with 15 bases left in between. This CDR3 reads CASSLPYGTSEQFF. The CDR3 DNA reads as TGTGCCAGCAGCTTACCATACGGGACTTCCGAGCAGTTCTTC.

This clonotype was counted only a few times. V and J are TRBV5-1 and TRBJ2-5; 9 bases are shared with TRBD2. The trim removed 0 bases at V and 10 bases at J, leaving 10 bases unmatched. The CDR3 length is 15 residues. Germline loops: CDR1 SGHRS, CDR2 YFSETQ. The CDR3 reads CASSLAVVAGVVQYF. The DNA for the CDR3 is TGCGCCAGCAGCTTGGCCGTAGTAGCGGGGGTGGTCCAGTACTTC.

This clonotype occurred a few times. This CDR3 reads CASSKRILAANNEQFF. DNA of the CDR3: TGTGCCAGCAGCAAAAGGATACTAGCGGCCAACAATGAGCAGTTCTTC. The chain couples TRBV7-9 to TRBJ2-1, with 8 bases aligning to TRBD2. This CDR3 is 16 amino acids long. Germline V CDR1 and CDR2: SEHNR, FQNEAQ (reference sequence). After removal of 5 bases from V and 5 bases from J, the junction contained 11 bases not matched to a gene.

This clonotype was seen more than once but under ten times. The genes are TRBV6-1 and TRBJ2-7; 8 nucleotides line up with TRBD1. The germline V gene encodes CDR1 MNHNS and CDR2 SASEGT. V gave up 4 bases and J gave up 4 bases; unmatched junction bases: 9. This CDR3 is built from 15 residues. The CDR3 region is CASSGGQGILYEQYF. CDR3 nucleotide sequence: TGTGCCAGCAGTGGAGGACAGGGTATACTATACGAGCAGTACTTC.

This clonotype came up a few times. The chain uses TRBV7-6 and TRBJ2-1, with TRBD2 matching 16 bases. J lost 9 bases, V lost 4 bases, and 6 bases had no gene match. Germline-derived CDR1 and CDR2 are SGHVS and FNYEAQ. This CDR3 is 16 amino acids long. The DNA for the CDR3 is TGTGCCAGCAGCTCACTGGGACTAGCGGGAGGGGTTGAGCAGTTCTTC. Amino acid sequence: CASSSLGLAGGVEQFF.

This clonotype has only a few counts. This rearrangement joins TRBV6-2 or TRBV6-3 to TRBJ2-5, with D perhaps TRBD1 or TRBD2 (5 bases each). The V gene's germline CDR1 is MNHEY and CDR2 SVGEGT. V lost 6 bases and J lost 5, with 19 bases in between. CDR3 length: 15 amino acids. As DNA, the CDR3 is TGTGCCAGCAGGCACCTGGATGGGACCAGGGAGACCCAGTACTTC. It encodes CASRHLDGTRETQYF.

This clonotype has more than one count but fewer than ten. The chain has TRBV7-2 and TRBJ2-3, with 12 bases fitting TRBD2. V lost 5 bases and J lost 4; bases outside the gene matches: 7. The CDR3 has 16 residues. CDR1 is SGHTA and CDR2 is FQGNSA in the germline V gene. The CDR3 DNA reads TGTGCCAGCAGCCCCCGACTAGCGGGAGCGGCAGATACGCAGTATTTT. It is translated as CASSPRLAGAADTQYF.

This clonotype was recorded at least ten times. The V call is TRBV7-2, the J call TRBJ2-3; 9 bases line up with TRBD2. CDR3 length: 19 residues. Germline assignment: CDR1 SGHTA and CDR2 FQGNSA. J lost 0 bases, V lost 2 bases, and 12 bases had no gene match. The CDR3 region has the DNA TGTGCCAGCAGCTTAACCCCTAGGCAGCGGGGGGTAAGCACAGATACGCAGTATTTT. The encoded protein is CASSLTPRQRGVSTDTQYF.

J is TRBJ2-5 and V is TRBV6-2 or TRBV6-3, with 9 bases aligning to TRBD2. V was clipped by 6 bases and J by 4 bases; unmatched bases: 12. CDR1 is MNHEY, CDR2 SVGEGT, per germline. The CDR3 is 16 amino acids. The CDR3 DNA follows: TGTGCCAGCAGCTATACCCCCAGCGGGAGGAGAGAGACCCAGTACTTC. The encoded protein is CASSYTPSGRRETQYF.

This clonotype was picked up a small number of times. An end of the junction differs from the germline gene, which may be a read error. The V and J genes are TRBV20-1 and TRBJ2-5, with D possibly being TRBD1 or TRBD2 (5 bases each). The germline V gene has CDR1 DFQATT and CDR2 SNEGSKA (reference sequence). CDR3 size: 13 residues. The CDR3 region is CSARDQGWGTELF. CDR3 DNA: TGCAGTGCTAGAGACCAAGGGTGGGGGACGGAACTCTTC.